The 8 T cell receptor beta chains given below trace back to one sample, sequenced in a study of human T cells and chemical hapten exposure. Stated time point: patch test 2, 6 weeks after DPC sensitization. As for treatment: therapeutic diphenylcyclopropenone sensitization with weekly scalp DPC. MiXCR, run by TCRdb on the RACE reads, gives a single entry per CDR3 protein. The table lists 330,000 or so distinct CDR3 sequences, more than 5% of them singletons. This specimen was whole blood, taken in connection with sensitization to the hapten diphenylcyclopropenone (DPC). These TCRs come from a woman between 18 and 30 years old with alopecia areata. Some clones in this sample may be carry-over from other donors' samples.

The chain employs TRBV6-6 and TRBJ2-7; no reliable D call. V dropped 0 bases and J dropped 3 bases, with 15 bases sitting between them. Germline-derived CDR1 and CDR2 are MNHNY and SVGAGI (reference sequence). This CDR3 has 16 amino acids. DNA of the CDR3: TGTGCCAGCAGTTACTCGGGCCAGGATCCCCGCTACGAGCAGTACTTC. Amino acids: CASSYSGQDPRYEQYF.

This clonotype was recorded many times. The rearrangement links TRBV18 to TRBJ1-6; TRBD1 matches at 8 bases. With 2 bases clipped from V and 5 bases from J, the junction kept 5 bases outside the gene matches. Germline V gives CDR1 KGHSH, CDR2 LQKENI. The CDR3 is made up of 16 amino acids. The CDR3 DNA sequence: TGTGCCAGCTCACCAGGGACAGGATCCAATAATTCACCCCTCCACTTT. It is translated as CASSPGTGSNNSPLHF.

The J gene is TRBJ2-7, the V gene TRBV3-1; no reliable D call. V was cut by 2 bases and J by 5 bases, with 10 bases left in between. The CDR3 sequence is 13 residues long. The V gene's germline CDR1 is LGHDT and CDR2 YNNKEL (reference sequence). DNA for the CDR3: TGTGCCAGCAGCCAACGGCCAGTCCACGAGCAGTACTTC. Its translation is CASSQRPVHEQYF.

The chain carries TRBV12-5 and TRBJ1-1; perhaps TRBD1 as D (5 bases). Per germline, CDR1 LGHNT and CDR2 FRNRAP. V lost 2 bases and J 3 bases, leaving 7 bases between the germline ends. The CDR3 spans 13 residues. CDR3 in amino acids: CASGLWGYTEAFF. CDR3 sequence (DNA): TGTGCTAGTGGTTTGTGGGGCTACACTGAAGCTTTCTTT.

The chain joins TRBV7-8 to TRBJ1-2, with D tentatively TRBD1 (6 bases). This CDR3 comprises 16 residues. Germline V gives CDR1 SGHVS, CDR2 FQNEAQ. V gave up 4 bases and J gave up 1 base, with 16 bases separating them. The CDR3: CASSSGQSPINYGYTF. The CDR3 DNA reads TGTGCCAGCAGCTCAGGACAGTCCCCCATTAACTATGGCTACACCTTC.

The V gene is TRBV7-6, the J gene TRBJ2-5, with D perhaps matching TRBD2 (6 bases). Germline V gives CDR1 SGHVS, CDR2 FNYEAQ. Trimming took 4 bases from V and 5 from J, leaving 23 bases between them. The CDR3 runs to 17 residues. This chain's CDR3 is CASSYLPQGGRGETQYF. The CDR3 DNA sequence: TGTGCCAGCAGCTACCTGCCTCAGGGAGGAAGAGGGGAGACCCAGTACTTC.

The chain couples TRBV4-3 to TRBJ1-3; TRBD1 is a possible D gene (5 bases). The CDR3 runs 16 residues. Trimming stripped 4 bases from V and 8 bases from J, with 21 bases between. Looked up from germline, CDR1 is LGHNA and CDR2 is YSLEER. The CDR3 region has the DNA TGCGCCAGCAGCCCGACAGTCACACGAATTCGGGACACCATATATTTT. It codes for CASSPTVTRIRDTIYF.

In this sample, this clonotype turned up a few times. The chain couples TRBV4-3 to TRBJ1-2; maybe TRBD1 (5 bases). Trimming took off 0 bases at V and 8 bases at J, with 13 bases between the two ends. The germline V gene encodes CDR1 LGHNA and CDR2 YSLEER. CDR3 size: 14 residues. CDR3 in DNA: TGCGCCAGCAGCCAAGATTCCCAGGGATGGGGCTACACCTTC. Protein sequence: CASSQDSQGWGYTF.